This T cell receptor (beta chain) was captured in a study of cytomegalovirus exposure and HLA in healthy donors. Study overall: Of all 400 or so donors who were genotyped, roughly 81% belonged to the Caucasian-associated ancestry cluster. Points from the study as a whole: Most TCR sequences proved rare, with some public TCRs found in many donors. Donors were assumed by presence/absence analyses to have roughly uniform sequencing depth.

The PCR made use of 60 Vbeta and 13 Jbeta primers. The repertoire was sequenced with immunoSEQ multiplex PCR; TCRdb's copy has only in-frame clones and lacks some. The table shows roughly 100,000 clones, with more than 70% occurring only once. As concerns this clone: No antigen is known for it.

The ends lost 3 bases at V and 5 bases at J; junction bases unmatched: 4. The germline V gene has CDR1 SGHRS and CDR2 YFSETQ. This CDR3 spans 13 amino acids. Material: PBMCs. The chain recombines TRBV5-1 with TRBJ1-1, with 7 bases identical to TRBD1. The sequence was obtained from a male donor in good health and CMV-seropositive. The CDR3 region is CASSSGGGTEAFF. The CDR3 bases are TGCGCCAGCAGCTCAGGGGGTGGTACTGAAGCTTTCTTT.